This TCR beta chain was identified during a study of T-cell memory formation after mild COVID-19. 5'RACE with constant-segment primers yielded barcoded, UMI-tagged TCR alpha and TCR beta cDNA libraries. MiXCR was run by TCRdb on the 5' RACE reads, yielding one entry per CDR3 protein. The sample yields 180,000 or so distinct CDR3 sequences, around a tenth seen once. This TCR was recovered from a man between 18 and 29 years old who had mild COVID-19 (a few samples of this study predate the infection). Cell type and time point are not known. The sequencing input was PBMCs or a T cell subset sorted from them (not recorded which).

CDR3 sequence (DNA): TGTGCCAGCTCACTCGCCCAGGCGGACTATGGCTACACCTTC. This codes for CASSLAQADYGYTF. The chain combines TRBV18 with TRBJ1-2; D gene ambiguous. CDR1 is KGHSH and CDR2 is LQKENI in the germline V gene. Trimming shortened V by 4 bases and J by 3 bases, and 12 bases separated the two germline ends. This CDR3 contains 14 residues.